The entry below describes one TCR beta chain. Its specificity is not known. The data are from a study of post-analysis software for immune sequencing data. V lost 4 bases, J lost 3 bases, and 10 bases lay in between. The CDR3 sequence is 13 residues long. Germline V gene lookup returns CDR1 KGHSH and CDR2 LQKENI. The TCR beta cDNA libraries contained unique molecular identifiers. TCRdb called the PCR reads again in MiXCR, with one record for every CDR3 protein. The sample yields some 700,000 distinct CDR3 sequences, more than 50% seen once. Study-wide results and limits: In patients, TRBV5-6, TRBV5-1 and TRBV20-1 belonged to roughly five TRBV segments found more frequently than in controls.

This clonotype was obtained from a girl aged 2-10 years with multiple sclerosis. Sequencing was carried out using blood. The genes are TRBV18 and TRBJ2-7, with D unresolved. CDR3 sequence (DNA): TGTGCCAGCTCACGCCTGACCCGCTACGAGCAGTACTTC. Amino acid sequence: CASSRLTRYEQYF.